This T cell receptor beta chain came from a study of OX40 agonist ivuxolimab in advanced cancers. Study in general: Dose-escalation patients suffered from hepatocellular carcinoma, melanoma, renal cell or head and neck cancer. A partial response was reached by three patients: one with hepatocellular carcinoma and two with cutaneous melanoma. Findings of the study overall: Normalized T-cell clonal expansion was also low in some nonresponders.

Profiled with immunoSEQ multiplex PCR; TCRdb holds only in-frame clones, not every one. This sample has about 10,000 clones, with approximately 87% found just once. This clone was seen just once. The antigen is undetermined. The sequence was obtained from an adult with an advanced solid tumor such as melanoma, head and neck, liver or kidney cancer. This material consisted of CD4+ or CD8+ T cells sorted from blood, taken in a trial of the OX40 agonist ivuxolimab.

The CDR3 DNA reads TGTGCCAGCAGCTTGGATTCGGAATACCAAGAGACCCAGTACTTC. This translates into CASSLDSEYQETQYF. This chain connects TRBV5-6 to TRBJ2-5; no reliable D call. The germline CDR1 and CDR2 sequences are SGHDT and YYEEEE. This CDR3 spans 15 amino acids. The V and J ends lost 0 bases and 0 bases respectively, with 9 bases between them.